One TCR beta chain is described in this entry. Antigen: not known. The investigators reverse transcribed all of the isolated RNA, so they sequenced expressed TCRB transcripts. TCRdb's table, derived via immunoSEQ multiplex PCR, lists solely in-frame clones and lacks some. The data hold more than 250,000 clones, with roughly 22% observed a single time. These data originate in a study of beta chain features in type 1 diabetes. Study as a whole: Sorted cell examination encompassed about 110 million cells across all samples. Study-level findings and limits: Researchers reported that naive, central memory and Treg TCRB repertoires appeared more similar in patients than in healthy donors. TCRB CDR3 length was moderately but significantly reduced in all four CD4+ subsets of Type 1 diabetes patients. Reduced insertions and increased deletions marked VDJ junctions in type 1 diabetes patients. A potential PCR bias toward shorter templates would be equal in patient and control samples.

Trimming shortened V by 3 bases and J by 2 bases, and 10 bases separated the two germline ends. CDR3 length: 14 amino acids. CDR1 and CDR2 (germline): SGDLS, YYNGEE. Sequencing was done on a sample of naive CD4+ T cells from blood. The J gene is TRBJ2-3, the V gene TRBV9; tentatively, D is TRBD1 (5 bases). This TCR came from a woman aged 40-49 years with type 1 diabetes. The CDR3 bases are TGTGCCAGCAGCGGGGGCAACCCCACAGATACGCAGTATTTT. It codes for CASSGGNPTDTQYF.